There are a few counts of the clone carrying this T cell receptor beta chain. Assay: immunoSEQ multiplex PCR; the TCRdb copy retains only in-frame clones and omits some. The table has 95,000 to 100,000 clones, 70% to 90% seen once. There are 13 residues in the CDR3. Trimming took off 6 bases at V and 2 bases at J, with 10 bases between the two ends. This specimen comes from a study of blood T cell repertoires in COVID-19. Study overall: Both acute and convalescent COVID-19 samples were obtained from the United States, Italy and Spain.

Input material: peripheral blood. This clonotype was sampled from a woman between 25 and 40 years old with acute or convalescent COVID-19. The J gene is TRBJ1-2, the V gene TRBV12-3 or TRBV12-4; D possibly corresponds to TRBD1 (5 bases). The CDR3 here is CASRPGGNYGYTF. The CDR3 bases are TGTGCCAGCAGGCCGGGGGGGAACTATGGCTACACCTTC.